Presented here are 9 T cell receptor beta chains from one specimen sequenced in a study of blood T cell repertoires in COVID-19. The protocol was immunoSEQ multiplex PCR, while the TCRdb copy is restricted to in-frame clones and leaves out a portion. The table has over 200,000 clones, 88% seen once. Sequenced sample: PBMCs or T cells enriched from blood (not recorded which). Receptors were obtained from a woman under 40 who had been exposed to COVID-19.

The rearrangement uses TRBV19 and TRBJ1-1, with TRBD1 identical over 7 bases. Trimming took 5 bases from V and 7 from J; bases not matched to a gene: 10. The CDR3 loop spans 14 amino acids. Germline values: CDR1 LNHDA, CDR2 SQIVND (reference sequence). CDR3 DNA: TGTGCCAGTAGTCCCTACGACAGGGCAAGTGAAGCTTTCTTT. As protein: CASSPYDRASEAFF.

The chain is built from TRBV15 and TRBJ2-3, with 9 bases that match TRBD2. The germline V gene encodes CDR1 LNHNV and CDR2 YYDKDF (reference sequence). The CDR3 has 18 residues. Trimming cost V 1 base and J 6 bases; bases outside gene matches: 14. CDR3 DNA sequence: TGTGCCACCAGCAGAGGGCTATGGACTAGCGAACCTGGGGATACGCAGTATTTT. Amino acid sequence: CATSRGLWTSEPGDTQYF.

Worth noting for this clone: At the DNA level, this CDR3 is encoded by other sequences in the same sample as well. V usage is TRBV12-3 or TRBV12-4 and J usage is TRBJ1-1; TRBD1 is a possible D gene (6 bases). Trimming pared 5 bases from V and 1 base from J, leaving 8 bases between. The CDR3 runs to 13 residues. CDR3: CASSATGNTEAFF. The DNA for the CDR3 is TGTGCCAGCAGTGCGACAGGGAACACTGAAGCTTTCTTT.

V and J are TRBV10-3 and TRBJ1-4; D ambiguous. The CDR3 runs to 12 residues. Trimming cost V 7 bases and J 5 bases, with 8 bases left between them. The germline V gene has CDR1 ENHRY and CDR2 SYGVKD. The CDR3 DNA is TGTGCCATCATTCAGGTGAATGAAAAACTGTTTTTT. This encodes CAIIQVNEKLFF.

The chain combines TRBV5-1 with TRBJ2-7, with TRBD1 matching 10 bases. Germline CDR1 reads SGHRS; CDR2 reads YFSETQ. J lost 6 bases, V lost 4 bases, and 7 bases had no gene match. This CDR3 comprises 14 residues. The DNA for the CDR3 is TGCGCCAGCAGCCCCGGGACAGGGGTCCCCGAGCAGTACTTC. Translation gives CASSPGTGVPEQYF.

This chain joins TRBV30 and TRBJ1-6; 9 nucleotides align to TRBD1. This CDR3 contains 15 residues. The J segment lost 9 bases and the V segment lost 1 base, leaving 7 bases of the junction unmatched. Germline lookup yields CDR1 GTSNPN and CDR2 SVGIG (reference sequence). The DNA for the CDR3 is TGTGCCTGGAGTGCCGGGACAGGGAGCGGTTCACCCCTCCACTTT. Translating gives CAWSAGTGSGSPLHF.

This clone was picked up one time. The chain has TRBV7-3 and TRBJ2-7; 8 bases line up with TRBD1. J lost 2 bases, V lost 8 bases, and 8 bases had no gene match. The CDR3 has 14 amino acids. Germline CDR1 is SGHTA and CDR2 is FQGTGA. The CDR3 is CASGQGPPPYEQYF. Written as DNA, the CDR3 is TGTGCCAGCGGACAGGGCCCCCCACCCTACGAGCAGTACTTC.

This sequence joins TRBV28 and TRBJ2-1; 8 bases are a match to TRBD2. The CDR3 spans 17 residues. After removal of 1 base from V and 8 bases from J, the junction contained 13 bases not matched to a gene. Germline CDR1 reads MDHEN; CDR2 reads SYDVKM. CDR3 nucleotide sequence: TGTGCCAGCAGTTTATTGTTAGCGGGACGAAAGGGGGATGAGCAGTTCTTC. It encodes CASSLLLAGRKGDEQFF.

The rearrangement joins TRBV7-2 to TRBJ1-5, with 7 positions matching TRBD1. The CDR3 has 16 residues. Germline V gene data show CDR1 as SGHTA and CDR2 as FQGNSA. V shed 6 bases and J 2 bases; nucleotides not matched to a gene: 10. CDR3 loop: CASSLTGVGGNQPQHF. The CDR3 nucleotides read TGTGCCAGCAGTCTAACAGGGGTTGGTGGCAATCAGCCCCAGCATTTT.